The next 10 T cell receptor beta chains were all read from a single sample in a study of blood T cell repertoires in COVID-19. Assay: immunoSEQ multiplex PCR; the TCRdb copy retains only in-frame clones and omits some. The repertoire has 390,000 or so clones, roughly 90% of them found once; the top ten carry 6.5%. Sequenced material: peripheral blood. These TCRs come from a man between 18 and 35 years old with active or convalescent COVID-19.

The rearrangement joins TRBV11-3 to TRBJ1-5; tentatively, D is TRBD1 (6 bases). CDR1 SGHNT and CDR2 YENEEA come from the germline V gene. V shed 5 bases and J shed 0 bases, with 20 bases lying between them. CDR3 length: 18 residues. The CDR3 DNA sequence: TGTGCCAGCAGCCCTATGTCAGGGGACCTCGATAGCAATCAGCCCCAGCATTTT. Protein product: CASSPMSGDLDSNQPQHF. The full variable domain, in which reference TRBV11-3 and TRBJ1-5 provide the parts outside the CDR3, is EAGVVQSPRYKIIEKKQPVAFWCNPISGHNTLYWYLQNLGQGPELLIRYENEEAVDDSQLPKDRFSAERLKGVDSTLKIQPAELGDSAVYLCASSPMSGDLDSNQPQHFGDGTRLSIL.

This rearrangement joins TRBV19 to TRBJ2-2; a possible D gene is TRBD2 (7 bases). Germline V gene data show CDR1 as LNHDA and CDR2 as SQIVND (reference sequence). Between the trimmed V and J ends, which lost 3 bases and 7 bases, there was a span of 21 bases. There are 17 residues in the CDR3. The CDR3 spells CASSMPGGPLWVGELFF. CDR3 coding DNA: TGTGCCAGTAGTATGCCGGGGGGCCCCCTCTGGGTCGGGGAGCTGTTTTTT.

The chain combines TRBV3-1 (or the pseudogene TRBV3-2) with TRBJ2-7; 10 bases line up with TRBD2. J was trimmed by 3 bases and V by 1 base; bases with no gene match: 3. Germline V gene sequence: CDR1 LGHDT, CDR2 YNNKEL (reference sequence). The CDR3 totals 15 residues. The CDR3 spells CASSQASGSSYEQYF. As DNA, the CDR3 is TGTGCCAGCAGCCAAGCTAGCGGGAGTAGCTACGAGCAGTACTTC.

Points on this clone: At one end, the junction sequence differs from germline, possibly due to a read error. The chain recombines TRBV7-9 with TRBJ2-6; 7 bases fit TRBD1. Per the germline V gene, CDR1 is SEHNR and CDR2 is FQNEAQ (reference sequence). The CDR3 consists of 17 residues. CDR3 in DNA: TGTGCCAGCAGCTTATCCCGACAGGGTGCTGGGGCCAACGTGCTGACTTTC. Encoded protein: CASSLSRQGAGANVLTF. Full variable domain (rest looked up from reference TRBV7-9 and TRBJ2-6): DTGVSQNPRHKITKRGQNVTFRCDPISEHNRLYWYRQTLGQGPEFLTYFQNEAQLEKSRLLSDRFSAERPKGSFSTLEIQRTEQGDSAMYLCASSLSRQGAGANVLTFGAGSRLTVL.

This chain links TRBV7-8 with TRBJ2-1, with 11 bases lining up with TRBD2. The trim removed 3 bases at V and 4 bases at J, leaving 5 bases unmatched. From germline, CDR1 is SGHVS and CDR2 FQNEAQ. The CDR3 is 16 residues long. CDR3: CASSLASGRRYNEQFF. For the CDR3, the DNA is TGTGCCAGCAGCTTGGCTAGCGGGAGGAGGTACAATGAGCAGTTCTTC.

The rearrangement joins TRBV19 to TRBJ1-3; D is unclear. CDR1 is LNHDA and CDR2 is SQIVND in the germline V gene (reference sequence). The CDR3 is 14 residues long. Trimming removed 10 bases at V and 4 bases at J, with 17 bases between. CDR3 DNA: TGTGCCACCCTGGCCCGATTTGCCGGAAACACCATATATTTT. Amino acid sequence: CATLARFAGNTIYF.

The chain's CDR3 is CASSQTPEGRVAGNTIYF. The CDR3 DNA sequence: TGTGCCAGCAGCCAAACCCCTGAAGGGCGGGTTGCTGGAAACACCATATATTTT. The chain employs TRBV4-2 and TRBJ1-3; D is unclear. Germline assignment: CDR1 LGHNA and CDR2 YNFKEQ. The ends were cut back, 2 bases at V and 2 bases at J, with 19 bases in the middle. The CDR3 totals 18 residues.

The V gene is TRBV6-5, the J gene TRBJ1-5, with a weak D call TRBD1 (6 bases). V lost 7 bases and J 4 bases, leaving 11 bases between the germline ends. There are 13 residues in the CDR3. Looked up from germline, CDR1 is MNHEY and CDR2 is SVGAGI. The CDR3 region has the DNA TGTGCCAGCATGGGAGGGGGAAATCAGCCCCAGCATTTT. It yields the protein CASMGGGNQPQHF.

The V and J genes are TRBV7-9 and TRBJ2-3, with D possibly matching TRBD2 (7 bases). Looked up from germline, CDR1 is SEHNR and CDR2 is FQNEAQ (reference sequence). The CDR3 runs to 16 residues. Trimming left V 5 bases short and J 0 bases short, with 15 bases between. The CDR3 region has the DNA TGTGCCAGCAGCCCCACGGGGAGGGGGAGCACAGATACGCAGTATTTT. It encodes CASSPTGRGSTDTQYF.

This clone was detected once. J is TRBJ1-6 and V is TRBV4-3; the D gene is possibly TRBD1 (6 bases). Germline-derived CDR1 and CDR2 are LGHNA and YSLEER. Trimming took off 0 bases at V and 7 bases at J, with 19 bases between the two ends. This CDR3 is 18 amino acids long. CDR3 sequence reads: CASSQEKKAGQPNSPLHF. In nucleotides, the CDR3 is TGCGCCAGCAGCCAAGAAAAGAAAGCGGGACAACCAAATTCACCCCTCCACTTT.